The 27 T cell receptor beta chains listed next were all sequenced from one sample in a study of OX40 agonist ivuxolimab in advanced cancers. Produced via immunoSEQ multiplex PCR; TCRdb's table is partial and in-frame only. Found here are about 67,000 clones, 80% to 95% of them singletons; the top ten hold roughly 2.4%. The starting material was CD4+ or CD8+ T cells sorted from blood, obtained in a trial of the OX40 agonist ivuxolimab. The receptors stem from an adult with an advanced solid tumor such as melanoma, head and neck, liver or kidney cancer.

This sequence joins TRBV5-1 and TRBJ2-7; 8 bases match TRBD1. J lost 2 bases, V lost 2 bases, and 0 bases had no gene match. The CDR3 is 13 residues long. The V gene's germline CDR1 is SGHRS and CDR2 YFSETQ. The CDR3 coding sequence is TGCGCCAGCAGCTTACAGGGGGCCTACGAGCAGTACTTC. It specifies CASSLQGAYEQYF. Full variable domain (missing parts from reference TRBV5-1 and TRBJ2-7): KAGVTQTPRYLIKTRGQQVTLSCSPISGHRSVSWYQQTPGQGLQFLFEYFSETQRNKGNFPGRFSGRQFSNSRSEMNVSTLELGDSALYLCASSLQGAYEQYFGPGTRLTVT.

The genes are TRBV18 and TRBJ2-3; TRBD1 matches 12 bases. The CDR3 contains 16 residues. Germline CDR1 and CDR2: KGHSH and LQKENI. The junction had 6 bases not matched to a gene; V was cut back by 4 bases and J by 4 bases. In DNA form, the CDR3 reads TGTGCCAGCTCACGCTCCGGGACAGGGGGCTCAGATACGCAGTATTTT. This codes for CASSRSGTGGSDTQYF.

This chain links TRBV27 with TRBJ2-2; D is unresolved. This CDR3 comprises 15 residues. Germline V gene sequence: CDR1 MNHEY, CDR2 SMNVEV (reference sequence). The V and J ends lost 6 bases and 1 base respectively, with 12 bases between them. This chain's CDR3 is CASRAWQLNTGELFF. For the CDR3, the DNA is TGTGCCAGCAGAGCGTGGCAGCTGAACACCGGGGAGCTGTTTTTT.

The chain uses TRBV25-1 and TRBJ2-7, with TRBD2 as a possible D gene (6 bases). Germline assignment: CDR1 MGHDK and CDR2 SYGVNS. V lost 6 bases and J lost 2, with 14 bases in between. The length of the CDR3 is 14 residues. For the CDR3, the DNA is TGTGCCAGCAGCAAGGGCGGGATCCCCTACGAGCAGTACTTC. Encoded protein: CASSKGGIPYEQYF.

V is TRBV7-2 and J is TRBJ1-1; no clear D. The V gene lost 1 base and the J gene lost 4 bases, with 13 bases spanning the gap. Germline CDR1 and CDR2: SGHTA and FQGNSA. The CDR3 totals 15 residues. CDR3 amino acids: CASSLVMGAGTEAFF. The CDR3 coding sequence is TGTGCCAGCAGCTTAGTTATGGGAGCGGGCACTGAAGCTTTCTTT.

The V call is TRBV7-9, the J call TRBJ2-3, with D maybe TRBD1 (6 bases). Germline CDR1 SEHNR, CDR2 FQNEAQ (reference sequence). This CDR3 has 13 amino acids. V was clipped by 5 bases and J by 6 bases, with 12 bases between them. DNA of the CDR3: TGTGCCAGCAGCCAATTGAGGGGGGATACGCAGTATTTT. It translates to CASSQLRGDTQYF.

In regard to this clone: Germline is not matched at one junction end, which may reflect a read error. This chain joins TRBV27 and TRBJ2-3, with TRBD2 identical over 11 bases. The CDR3 extends over 17 amino acids. Germline V CDR1 and CDR2: MNHEY, SMNVEV (reference sequence). CDR3 in DNA: TGTGCCGGCAGTTTGTCGACTAGCGGGGTTGGCACAGATACGCAGTATTTT. Its protein is CAGSLSTSGVGTDTQYF.

This clone was observed a handful of times. The rearrangement links TRBV2 to TRBJ2-1; 9 bases agree with TRBD1. This CDR3 contains 15 residues. Germline CDR1 is SNHLY and CDR2 is FYNNEI. With V trimmed by 2 bases and J by 8 bases, 7 bases remained unmatched. The CDR3 DNA sequence: TGTGCCAGCAGTGAACAGGGACAGGGTTTGGATGAGCAGTTCTTC. It is translated as CASSEQGQGLDEQFF.

In this sample, this clone turned up once. The CDR3 protein is CASSLTRDREVDGYTF. CDR3 DNA sequence: TGTGCCAGCAGTTTAACCAGGGACAGGGAAGTTGATGGCTACACCTTC. The chain carries TRBV27 and TRBJ1-2; 9 nucleotides align to TRBD1. The V and J ends lost 2 bases and 6 bases, in that order; junction bases with no gene match: 10. The CDR3 contains 16 residues. The germline CDR1 and CDR2 sequences are MNHEY and SMNVEV (reference sequence).

The sample holds one count of this clone. This chain uses TRBV2 with TRBJ2-6; no clear D. Between the trimmed V and J ends, which lost 9 bases and 1 base, there was a span of 7 bases. This CDR3 is 13 amino acids long. Per germline, CDR1 SNHLY and CDR2 FYNNEI. CDR3 in amino acids: CARELSGANVLTF. CDR3 nucleotides: TGTGCCAGAGAGCTATCTGGGGCCAACGTCCTGACTTTC.

The chain is built from TRBV28 and TRBJ2-1; 10 nucleotides line up with TRBD1. V trimming: 2 bases; J trimming: 12 bases; junction bases outside the gene matches: 13. The CDR3 runs 16 residues. The germline V gene encodes CDR1 MDHEN and CDR2 SYDVKM. The CDR3, as DNA: TGTGCCAGCAGTTTAACGGTCGGGACAGGGGTAGAACGGCAGTTCTTC. This sequence encodes CASSLTVGTGVERQFF.

V is TRBV7-3 and J is TRBJ2-3; 7 nucleotides line up with TRBD2. Trimming at V came to 5 bases and at J to 5 bases, leaving 4 bases not matched to a gene. The length of the CDR3 is 13 residues. Germline CDR1 reads SGHTA; CDR2 reads FQGTGA. The CDR3 DNA reads as TGTGCCAGCAGCCTATCTAGCGGAGATACGCAGTATTTT. Translation gives CASSLSSGDTQYF.

The chain has TRBV19 and TRBJ2-5, with D perhaps matching TRBD1 (6 bases). Germline CDR1 is LNHDA and CDR2 is SQIVND (reference sequence). V was pared by 5 bases and J by 1 base, with 8 bases between. CDR3 length equals 13 residues. The CDR3: CASSGQSQETQYF. The CDR3 nucleotides read TGTGCCAGTAGTGGACAGTCCCAAGAGACCCAGTACTTC.

The chain combines TRBV30 with TRBJ1-1; D is uncertain. The CDR3 is made up of 21 amino acids. The V end lost 0 bases, the J end lost 1 base, and 30 bases lay between the germline ends. Germline CDR1 GTSNPN, CDR2 SVGIG (reference sequence). The CDR3 region is CAWSVTNPFYRSVLRNTEAFF. The CDR3 DNA follows: TGTGCCTGGAGTGTTACCAATCCGTTTTATCGATCGGTCCTTAGGAACACTGAAGCTTTCTTT.

The chain has TRBV6-5 and TRBJ2-1, with 9 bases that match TRBD1. With V trimmed by 4 bases and J by 10 bases, 11 bases remained unmatched. Germline CDR1 MNHEY, CDR2 SVGAGI. This CDR3 region has 15 residues. Written as DNA, the CDR3 is TGTGCCAGCAGTTCCCCCCCCGACAGGGGGGGCGAGCAGTTCTTC. As protein: CASSSPPDRGGEQFF.

The chain couples TRBV10-1 to TRBJ2-7, with 9 positions matching TRBD2. The germline V gene has CDR1 WNHNN and CDR2 SYGVQD (reference sequence). The CDR3 spans 15 residues. V shed 7 bases, J shed 1 base, and the junction held 8 bases outside the gene matches. CDR3 DNA: TGCGCCAGCACCCGGACTAGCGTTTCGTCCTACGAGCAGTACTTC. Encoded protein: CASTRTSVSSYEQYF.

The chain links TRBV11-3 to TRBJ2-3; no clear D gene. Looked up from germline, CDR1 is SGHNT and CDR2 is YENEEA. The CDR3 is 12 amino acids. Trimming stripped 5 bases from V and 5 bases from J, with 8 bases between. The CDR3 reads CASSPRVDTQYF. The CDR3 region has the DNA TGTGCCAGCAGCCCTAGGGTAGATACGCAGTATTTT. Full variable domain (rest looked up from reference TRBV11-3 and TRBJ2-3): EAGVVQSPRYKIIEKKQPVAFWCNPISGHNTLYWYLQNLGQGPELLIRYENEEAVDDSQLPKDRFSAERLKGVDSTLKIQPAELGDSAVYLCASSPRVDTQYFGPGTRLTVL.

The V gene is TRBV5-6, the J gene TRBJ2-1; TRBD2 aligns across 13 bases. V trimming: 4 bases; J trimming: 10 bases; junction bases outside the gene matches: 8. This CDR3 contains 15 residues. Germline CDR1 is SGHDT and CDR2 is YYEEEE. CDR3 sequence (DNA): TGTGCCAGCAGCATCGGGACTAGCGGGGTCGAAGAGCAGTTCTTC. Its protein product is CASSIGTSGVEEQFF.

The rearrangement joins TRBV7-2 to TRBJ2-7; 8 bases match TRBD2. The CDR3 covers 16 residues. CDR1 is SGHTA and CDR2 is FQGNSA in the germline V gene. V trimming: 1 base; J trimming: 5 bases; junction bases outside the gene matches: 10. The CDR3 sequence is CASSLVAGGEPDEQYF. The DNA of the CDR3 is TGTGCCAGCAGCTTAGTGGCCGGGGGGGAACCCGACGAGCAGTACTTC.

The CDR3 loop reads CASSEATSKISTDTQYF. In DNA, the CDR3 is TGTGCCAGCAGTGAAGCGACTAGCAAGATTAGCACAGATACGCAGTATTTT. The gene calls are TRBV2 and TRBJ2-3; the match to TRBD2 covers 7 bases. The germline gives CDR1 SNHLY, CDR2 FYNNEI. This CDR3 is 17 amino acids long. The junction had 6 bases not matched to a gene; V was cut back by 0 bases and J by 0 bases.

The J gene is TRBJ2-3, the V gene TRBV29-1; D not certain. V gave up 8 bases and J gave up 4 bases, with 10 bases separating them. CDR3 length: 11 amino acids. Germline V gene sequence: CDR1 SQVTM, CDR2 ANQGSEA. The CDR3 DNA sequence: TGCAGCCCTCGACGGGCAGATACGCAGTATTTT. Translating gives CSPRRADTQYF.

The chain couples TRBV5-1 to TRBJ2-1; possibly TRBD1 or TRBD2 for D (6 bases each). CDR1 is SGHRS and CDR2 is YFSETQ in the germline V gene. The CDR3 is 15 amino acids. With 4 bases removed from V and 7 bases from J, the gap between germline ends came to 18 bases. The CDR3, as DNA: TGCGCCAGCAGCCCGCTTGGGGGCCGGGGGAATGAGCAGTTCTTC. Encoded protein: CASSPLGGRGNEQFF.

J is TRBJ2-5 and V is TRBV7-2, with 12 bases aligning to TRBD2. Germline V gene data show CDR1 as SGHTA and CDR2 as FQGNSA. After removal of 4 bases from V and 3 bases from J, the junction contained 9 bases not matched to a gene. CDR3 length: 17 residues. CDR3 sequence: CASSWTPSGRGKETQYF. In nucleotides, the CDR3 is TGTGCCAGCAGCTGGACCCCTAGCGGGAGGGGGAAAGAGACCCAGTACTTC.

The chain carries TRBV9 and TRBJ2-5; D is unresolved. The V end was cut by 4 bases, the J end by 0 bases, with 13 bases between. This CDR3 has 15 residues. Germline V CDR1 and CDR2: SGDLS, YYNGEE. The CDR3 loop reads CASSLGSEYQETQYF. DNA for the CDR3: TGTGCCAGCAGCCTCGGGTCCGAGTACCAAGAGACCCAGTACTTC.

The chain is built from TRBV30 and TRBJ1-3; D remains unclear. This CDR3 comprises 13 residues. Trimming shortened V by 2 bases and J by 9 bases, and 14 bases separated the two germline ends. CDR1 and CDR2 (germline): GTSNPN, SVGIG (reference sequence). CDR3 coding DNA: TGTGCCTGGAGTACAATTGAGGGTGGCACCATATATTTT. Translated: CAWSTIEGGTIYF. Full variable domain (rest looked up from reference TRBV30 and TRBJ1-3): SQTIHQWPATLVQPVGSPLSLECTVEGTSNPNLYWYRQAAGRGLQLLFYSVGIGQISSEVPQNLSASRPQDRQFILSSKKLLLSDSGFYLCAWSTIEGGTIYFGEGSWLTVV.

The chain joins TRBV28 to TRBJ1-2, with unresolved D. Trimming cost V 7 bases and J 5 bases, with 17 bases left between them. The CDR3 is 14 amino acids. Germline V gene data show CDR1 as MDHEN and CDR2 as SYDVKM. CDR3: CASKGPEGGYGYTF. CDR3 coding DNA: TGTGCCAGCAAAGGACCCGAAGGTGGGTATGGCTACACCTTC.

V and J are TRBV30 and TRBJ1-5; tentatively, D is TRBD1 (6 bases). This CDR3 contains 15 residues. The germline CDR1 and CDR2 sequences are GTSNPN and SVGIG (reference sequence). V lost 1 base to trimming and J lost 7 bases, with 17 bases between them. In nucleotides, the CDR3 is TGTGCCTGGAGTGAACAGGGATTCCGCGGACAGCCCCAGCATTTT. Protein sequence: CAWSEQGFRGQPQHF.